This TCR beta chain stems from a study of Tregs in tolerant kidney transplant recipients. The CDR3 runs 14 residues. The germline V gene has CDR1 SGHVS and CDR2 FQNEAQ. Trimming took 5 bases from V and 7 from J; bases not matched to a gene: 8. CD4+CD25+CD127- Tregs, CD4+CD25- non-Tregs, CD4 and CD8 cells were sorted. Points from the study as a whole: Few patients were studied, so findings need validation in larger groups.

Notes on this clone: Antigen specificity is unknown.

Repertoires were generated with immunoSEQ multiplex PCR, while TCRdb's copy carries only in-frame clones and drops some. The sample contains roughly 250,000 clones, 80% to 85% of which appear only once. Sequencing was carried out using CD4+ T cells from blood. The TCR was taken from a human donor in good health. V usage is TRBV7-8 and J usage is TRBJ1-5, with 7 bases lining up with TRBD1. The CDR3 region has the DNA TGTGCCAGCAGCGGCCGGGACAGAGGACAGCCCCAGCATTTT. It codes for CASSGRDRGQPQHF.